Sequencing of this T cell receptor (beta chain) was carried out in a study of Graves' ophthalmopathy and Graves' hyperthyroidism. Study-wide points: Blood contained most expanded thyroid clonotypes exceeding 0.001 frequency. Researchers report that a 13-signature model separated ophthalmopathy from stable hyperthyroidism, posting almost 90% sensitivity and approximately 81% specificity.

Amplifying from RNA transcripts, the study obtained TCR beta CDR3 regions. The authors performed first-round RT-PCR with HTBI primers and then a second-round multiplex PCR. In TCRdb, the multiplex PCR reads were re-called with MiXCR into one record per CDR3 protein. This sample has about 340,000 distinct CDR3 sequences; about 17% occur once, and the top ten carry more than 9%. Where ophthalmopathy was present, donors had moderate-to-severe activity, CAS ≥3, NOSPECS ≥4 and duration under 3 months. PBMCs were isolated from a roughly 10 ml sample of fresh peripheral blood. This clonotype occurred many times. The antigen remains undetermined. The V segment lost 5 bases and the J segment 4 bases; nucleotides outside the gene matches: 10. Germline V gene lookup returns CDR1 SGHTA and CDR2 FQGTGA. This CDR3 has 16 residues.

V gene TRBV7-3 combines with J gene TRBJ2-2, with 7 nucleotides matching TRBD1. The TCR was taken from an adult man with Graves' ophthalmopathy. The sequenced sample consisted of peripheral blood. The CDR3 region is CASSPTGAIATGELFF. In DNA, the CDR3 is TGTGCCAGCAGCCCCACAGGGGCTATAGCCACCGGGGAGCTGTTTTTT.